Sequencing of this T cell receptor (beta chain) was carried out in a study of T cell responses to AZD1222 COVID-19 vaccine. Points from the study as a whole: Receipt of two AZD1222 doses was followed by a rise in Spike-specific TCR breadth and depth. The study found vaccine-associated CD4 TCRs spanning spike, dominant at 160-218 and 743-854.

Method: immunoSEQ multiplex PCR; TCRdb's copy keeps in-frame clones and lacks some. The repertoire consists of about 94,000 clones, with approximately 91% occurring once and the leading ten covering about an eighth. CDR1 is MDHEN, CDR2 SYDVKM, per germline. V shed 8 bases and J shed 7 bases, with 5 bases lying between them. CDR3 length: 10 residues. A single count supports this clone. Its antigen remains unidentified. This sequence joins TRBV28 and TRBJ2-2, with D unclear. The TCR sequence derives from an adult in good health. Sequences were derived from peripheral blood, sampled on day 0 of AZD1222 vaccination. Here the CDR3 reads CASEDGELFF. CDR3 DNA sequence: TGTGCCAGCGAGGACGGGGAGCTGTTTTTT.